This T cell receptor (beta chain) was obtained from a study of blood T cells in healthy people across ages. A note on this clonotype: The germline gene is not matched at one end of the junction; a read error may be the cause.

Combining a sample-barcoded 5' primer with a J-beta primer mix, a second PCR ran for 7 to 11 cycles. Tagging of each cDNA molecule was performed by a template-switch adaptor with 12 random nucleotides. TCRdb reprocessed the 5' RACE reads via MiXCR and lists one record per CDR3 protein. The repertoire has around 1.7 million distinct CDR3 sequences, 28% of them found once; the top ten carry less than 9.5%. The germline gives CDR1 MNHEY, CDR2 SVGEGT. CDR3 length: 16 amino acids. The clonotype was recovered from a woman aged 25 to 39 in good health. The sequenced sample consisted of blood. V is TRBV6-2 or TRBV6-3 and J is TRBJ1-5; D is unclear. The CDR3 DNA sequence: TGTGCCAGCAGTTATGGTCGGCTGGATAGCAATCAGCCCCGGCATTTT. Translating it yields CASSYGRLDSNQPRHF.